This is a list of T cell receptor beta chains from one sample in a study of T cell responses to AZD1222 COVID-19 vaccine. Clones were read by immunoSEQ multiplex PCR, and TCRdb kept only the in-frame ones, dropping some. The data hold about 110,000 clones, with 65% to 85% observed a single time. Sequenced material: peripheral blood, taken on day 0 of AZD1222 vaccination. All receptors come from an adult in good health. Both conserved end residues are part of each CDR3.

j_call,v_call,cdr3_aa
TRBJ1-3,TRBV28,CASSLLRSSSGNTIYF
TRBJ2-7,TRBV3-1/TRBV3-2,CASSPTSLDSYEQYF
TRBJ1-4,TRBV28,CASSWVGNEKLFF
TRBJ1-4,TRBV9,CASSVERGDVTNEKLFF
TRBJ1-1,TRBV7-3,CASSLGAATEAFF
TRBJ2-2,TRBV30,CAWSVGRGAGELFF
TRBJ2-7,TRBV7-2,CASSLAGATYEQYF
TRBJ1-2,TRBV19,CASSPRGGYGYTF
TRBJ2-3,TRBV7-2,CASSSHGAGDTQYF
TRBJ2-7,TRBV3-1/TRBV3-2,CASSRDRGYEQYF
TRBJ2-7,TRBV6-5,CASSSPRTSSFYEQYF
TRBJ2-7,TRBV7-9,CASSPGLAGVEQYF
TRBJ2-1,TRBV19,CASSTGFGQFF
TRBJ2-1,TRBV9,CASSVGSGLSYNEQFF
TRBJ2-1,TRBV18,CASSPPGTYSSYNEQFF
TRBJ1-6,TRBV4-3,CASSQATLNSPLHF
TRBJ1-1,TRBV20-1,CSARGNTEAFF
TRBJ1-6,TRBV2,CASSESDRGGSPLHF
TRBJ1-2,TRBV6-5,CASSRQINYGYTF
TRBJ2-4,TRBV11-2,CASSLRGIQYF
TRBJ2-1,TRBV7-8,CASSLGAGLAGGNEQFF
TRBJ1-5,TRBV18,CASSHDGRNQPQHF
TRBJ1-4,TRBV4-3,CASSQATGRKEKLFF
TRBJ1-5,TRBV28,CATGLGNQPQHF
TRBJ1-6,TRBV7-8,CASSGDGGSTSPLHF
TRBJ1-2,TRBV7-8,CASSLVARDNGYTF
TRBJ1-2,TRBV12-3/TRBV12-4,CASSLLGDGYTF
TRBJ1-2,TRBV9,CASSVTGTTKGYTF
TRBJ1-1,TRBV2,CASSEQGSPGTEAFF
TRBJ1-2,TRBV24-1,CATSDLRHYGYTF
TRBJ1-1,TRBV29-1,CSVSGTGLPNTEAFF
TRBJ2-1,TRBV7-8,CASSMNSGVYNEQFF
TRBJ2-1,TRBV19,CATQNPYEASSYNEQFF
TRBJ1-5,TRBV5-1,CASSSLRQGGWQLYSNQPQHF
TRBJ1-1,TRBV10-3,CAISDVQGTEAFF
TRBJ1-6,TRBV4-3,CASSLQGQDSPLHF
TRBJ2-3,TRBV19,CASRDGTDTQYF
TRBJ2-1,TRBV28,CASSRYNEQFF
TRBJ2-3,TRBV6-6,CASTYGLTDTQYF
TRBJ2-1,TRBV27,CASSLSRGRATNEQFF
TRBJ2-7,TRBV7-2,CASSLEDGYEQYF
TRBJ2-2,TRBV7-3,CASSAQGARGTGELFF
TRBJ1-1,TRBV5-8,CASSPRWGNGEYTEAFF
TRBJ2-5,TRBV18,CASSQGWQETQYF
TRBJ1-3,TRBV9,CASSQPPGQAFSGNTIYF
TRBJ1-3,TRBV9,CASSLTVAGNTIYF
TRBJ1-5,TRBV9,CASSVGDEGQPQHF
TRBJ2-7,TRBV6-5,CASSYSTGAYEQYF
TRBJ1-1,TRBV14,CASSHRVGTEAFF
TRBJ2-1,TRBV9,CASSVALAGGTNEQFF
TRBJ1-6,TRBV6-6,CASLPRGRARSPLHF
TRBJ2-1,TRBV5-1,CASSPAGDRQLTYNEQFF
TRBJ2-5,TRBV9,CASSASGTSGIGETQYF
TRBJ1-2,TRBV4-1,CASSQERNTYYGYTF
TRBJ1-1,TRBV7-2,CASTLTRGQGANRAFF
TRBJ2-1,TRBV27,CASSWTSGGYNEQFF
TRBJ1-5,TRBV25-1,CASHGGGNQPQHF
TRBJ1-4,TRBV28,CASSLLWEKLFF
TRBJ1-5,TRBV7-9,CASSLAAGSNQPQHF
TRBJ2-7,TRBV9,CASSEGDGPYEQYF